Listed below are T cell receptor beta chains from one sample, sequenced in a study of blood T cell repertoires in COVID-19. This table comes from immunoSEQ multiplex PCR, and its TCRdb copy is limited to in-frame clones, with some not included. The profile shows about 150,000 clones, roughly nine tenths of them singletons. Sequencing was done on a sample of peripheral blood. The receptors derive from a woman aged 40-49 years with acute or convalescent COVID-19. Each CDR3 is given with its conserved first and last residue. The order of the fields is D gene, V gene, clone size, CDR3 protein. A D gene is named only where the DNA matches it firmly. The size entry is marked missing in some rows and otherwise reads once, few, many or a size class.

- | TRBV2 | - | CASSEGAHEQYF
TRBD2 | TRBV18 | - | CASSLAGAYNEQFF
- | TRBV4-1 | few | CASSQAMTEHNSPLHF
TRBD1 | TRBV6-5 | - | CASKQGDSVQETQYF
- | TRBV5-4 | - | CASSLGQDSYNEQFF
TRBD2 | TRBV10-2 | - | CASSVGLASSYEQYF
- | TRBV19 | - | CASSMNSGPQETQYF
- | TRBV7-4 | - | CASSLAAPPHLLHF
- | TRBV9 | - | CASSVAPGAGTFSGANVLTF
TRBD1 | TRBV20-1 | once | CSASATGLSNTGELFF
- | TRBV4-2 | few | CASSQDRQANYGYTF
TRBD1 | TRBV11-2 | - | CASRGTGTTYEQYF
- | TRBV19 | - | CASSVSRGNEQFF
TRBD1 | TRBV11-2 | once | CASSSSPRDSPNTEAFF
TRBD1 | TRBV6-4 | - | CASRTSQTGTAGYTF
- | TRBV27 | - | CASSLSVYRADYGYTF
TRBD1 | TRBV30 | - | CAWGMKGTGYFF
- | TRBV3-1/TRBV3-2 | - | CASSRGRGNTEAFF
TRBD1 | TRBV7-3 | - | CASSQTGVGTDTQYF
- | TRBV4-1 | - | CASSQGGAATYEQYF
- | TRBV9 | - | CASSVDFSSYNEQFF
TRBD2 | TRBV2 | - | CASSSGGAGQLNEQFF
TRBD2 | TRBV4-1 | - | CASSQTPGSGSFYEQYF
TRBD2 | TRBV10-3 | - | CAIAREATDTQYF
TRBD1 | TRBV2 | few | CASRPTGGQPQHF
- | TRBV5-1 | - | CASSLTDFENSPLHF
- | TRBV18 | - | CASSPQGRYHEQYF
- | TRBV2 | - | CASSETGGFINTEAFF
- | TRBV5-1 | - | CASLQGPGNTEAFF
- | TRBV27 | once | CASSLSQGGNQPQHF
TRBD1 | TRBV2 | - | CASSEAQGAGYGYTF
TRBD1 | TRBV5-6 | few | CASRRQGGETQYF
- | TRBV9 | once | CASSVDTEGTNYGYTF
TRBD1 | TRBV14 | - | CASSGTGTGETEAFF
- | TRBV19 | - | CASSILAGEQFF
- | TRBV24-1 | - | CATSRSNSYSGELFF
TRBD1 | TRBV25-1 | - | CASSSGQGLGYTF
- | TRBV6-5 | - | CASSYSISADTQYF
- | TRBV5-1 | once | CASSLAQQETQYF